This T cell receptor (beta chain) derives from a study of shared clonotypes between healthy human individuals. Data came from immunoSEQ multiplex PCR; TCRdb stores just in-frame clones and leaves some out. The sample lists roughly 2.4 million clones; almost 96% were seen once. The CDR3 has 15 residues. Trimming removed 0 bases from V and 5 bases from J, with 14 bases in between. Germline CDR1 SGHNT, CDR2 YYREEE (reference sequence). The sequence was obtained from a man between 18 and 35 years old in good health. Sequenced sample: naive CD4+ T cells sorted from blood. Subset denoted: CD45RA+ positively selected. The chain carries TRBV5-4 and TRBJ1-1; D gene ambiguous. CDR3 nucleotide sequence: TGTGCCAGCAGCTTGGCCTCCCATTCGCAGACTGAAGCTTTCTTT. Translated: CASSLASHSQTEAFF.